These 6 T cell receptor beta chains were sequenced from one sample in a study of blood T cell repertoires in COVID-19. Assay: immunoSEQ multiplex PCR; the TCRdb copy retains only in-frame clones and omits some. This table holds about 70,000 clones, roughly 85% found once. The source material was peripheral blood. Receptors were obtained from a woman of 80 years or more with acute or convalescent COVID-19.

The V and J genes are TRBV3-1 (or the pseudogene TRBV3-2) and TRBJ1-1; D not resolved. V dropped 3 bases and J dropped 6 bases, with 14 bases sitting between them. This CDR3 has 14 amino acids. The germline V gene encodes CDR1 LGHDT and CDR2 YNNKEL (reference sequence). The CDR3 loop reads CASSQFSQQSEAFF. CDR3 coding DNA: TGTGCCAGCAGCCAGTTCTCACAGCAATCTGAAGCTTTCTTT.

The chain uses TRBV6-5 and TRBJ2-1, with 8 bases aligning to TRBD1. The CDR3 extends over 15 amino acids. CDR1 and CDR2 (germline): MNHEY, SVGAGI. After removal of 5 bases from V and 3 bases from J, the junction contained 6 bases not matched to a gene. CDR3 in amino acids: CASSKTGANYNEQFF. CDR3 nucleotides: TGTGCCAGCAGTAAGACAGGGGCTAACTACAATGAGCAGTTCTTC.

The CDR3 reads CASSQAGTGSTDTQYF. As DNA, the CDR3 is TGTGCCAGCAGCCAAGCCGGGACAGGGAGTACAGATACGCAGTATTTT. This chain joins TRBV3-1 (or the pseudogene TRBV3-2) and TRBJ2-3, with 9 bases fitting TRBD1. CDR3 size: 16 residues. Germline CDR1 and CDR2: LGHDT and YNNKEL (reference sequence). Trimming took 1 base from V and 3 from J; bases not matched to a gene: 5.

V and J are TRBV4-1 and TRBJ1-6; 7 bases are shared with TRBD1. Germline lookup yields CDR1 MGHRA and CDR2 YSYEKL. After removal of 2 bases from V and 7 bases from J, the junction contained 11 bases not matched to a gene. CDR3 length: 17 residues. CDR3 loop: CASSQQLETGKNSPLHF. In nucleotides, the CDR3 is TGCGCCAGCAGCCAACAATTAGAGACAGGGAAAAATTCACCCCTCCACTTT.

The chain employs TRBV5-1 and TRBJ1-3; D ambiguous. The V end lost 4 bases, the J end lost 0 bases, and 14 bases lay between the germline ends. Germline V lookup: CDR1 SGHRS, CDR2 YFSETQ. The CDR3 has 16 residues. This chain's CDR3 is CASSAGPGGSGNTIYF. Here the CDR3 DNA reads TGCGCCAGCAGCGCAGGACCCGGAGGCTCTGGAAACACCATATATTTT.

J is TRBJ1-1 and V is TRBV6-5, with 11 bases matching TRBD1. This CDR3 comprises 12 residues. J was trimmed by 8 bases and V by 6 bases; bases with no gene match: 2. Germline values: CDR1 MNHEY, CDR2 SVGAGI. CDR3 amino acids: CASSWTGGEAFF. The CDR3, as DNA: TGTGCCAGCAGCTGGACAGGGGGCGAAGCTTTCTTT.